The next 9 T cell receptor beta chains were all read from a single sample in a study of blood T cell repertoires in COVID-19. Sequencing used immunoSEQ multiplex PCR; TCRdb keeps in-frame clones, though not all of them. Of approximately 470,000 clones listed, around 90% were seen once; the top ten hold 0.7%. Sequenced: PBMCs or T cells enriched from blood (not recorded which). Receptors originate from a woman between 18 and 30 years old who had recovered from COVID-19.

The rearrangement joins TRBV5-5 to TRBJ2-3; the match to TRBD2 covers 7 bases. CDR3 size: 13 residues. Trimming at V came to 4 bases and at J to 4 bases, leaving 3 bases not matched to a gene. Germline-derived CDR1 and CDR2 are SGHKS and YYEKEE (reference sequence). CDR3 residues: CASSGGVADTQYF. CDR3 DNA sequence: TGTGCCAGCAGCGGGGGGGTGGCAGATACGCAGTATTTT.

The V call is TRBV11-2, the J call TRBJ1-2, with D uncertain. V lost 1 base and J lost 1, with 7 bases in between. Germline CDR1 SGHAT, CDR2 FQNNGV. CDR3 length: 14 residues. The CDR3 sequence is CASSLARLNYGYTF. The CDR3 DNA reads as TGTGCCAGCAGCTTAGCCCGACTTAACTATGGCTACACCTTC.

The rearrangement uses TRBV19 and TRBJ1-1, with D hard to call. The CDR3 is 17 residues long. The germline V and J ends were trimmed by 5 bases and 0 bases, with 19 bases remaining between them. The germline V gene encodes CDR1 LNHDA and CDR2 SQIVND (reference sequence). Here the CDR3 reads CASSVGNLRDMNTEAFF. The DNA for the CDR3 is TGTGCCAGTAGTGTTGGGAACCTGAGGGATATGAACACTGAAGCTTTCTTT.

CDR3 in amino acids: CASGQQGFSTDTQYF. The CDR3 DNA sequence: TGTGCCAGCGGCCAGCAGGGGTTTAGCACAGATACGCAGTATTTT. The chain has TRBV9 and TRBJ2-3; possibly TRBD1 for D (6 bases). Germline CDR1 reads SGDLS; CDR2 reads YYNGEE. This CDR3 region has 15 residues. Trimming took off 7 bases at V and 0 bases at J, with 15 bases between the two ends.

The chain links TRBV30 to TRBJ2-5; D call uncertain. The V and J ends lost 1 base and 4 bases respectively, with 10 bases between them. The CDR3 length is 13 residues. Per germline, CDR1 GTSNPN and CDR2 SVGIG (reference sequence). CDR3 region: CAWSALVGETQYF. The CDR3 DNA reads as TGTGCCTGGAGTGCCCTAGTCGGAGAGACCCAGTACTTC.

Comments on this clone: Germline and junction disagree at one end, which may indicate a read error. This chain joins TRBV27 and TRBJ2-1; TRBD1 aligns across 7 bases. Looked up from germline, CDR1 is MNHEY and CDR2 is SMNVEV (reference sequence). The CDR3 consists of 15 residues. This chain's CDR3 is CASSISRGRYNEQFF. Here the CDR3 DNA reads TGTGCCAGCAGTATATCGAGGGGGCGCTACAATGAGCAGTTCTTC.

This clone showed up just a few times. The chain is built from TRBV7-9 and TRBJ2-3; perhaps TRBD2 as D (6 bases). V was trimmed by 4 bases and J by 14 bases, leaving 22 bases between them. Germline-derived CDR1 and CDR2 are SEHNR and FQNEAQ (reference sequence). The CDR3 length is 14 residues. CDR3 DNA sequence: TGTGCCAGCAGCTCGCGACTGCTAGCGAGCTTGAGGTATTTT. The encoded protein is CASSSRLLASLRYF.

CDR3 DNA sequence: TGTGCCAGCAGCTTCAGGGGGCCACCTAATGAAAAACTGTTTTTT. This gives the protein CASSFRGPPNEKLFF. The chain employs TRBV7-8 and TRBJ1-4; 8 bases are shared with TRBD1. This CDR3 has 15 residues. Unmatched junction bases numbered 3, after V lost 3 bases and J lost 3 bases. Germline V CDR1 and CDR2: SGHVS, FQNEAQ.

The genes are TRBV27 and TRBJ1-6, with D unresolved. V lost 4 bases to trimming and J lost 6 bases, with 10 bases between them. The CDR3 contains 14 residues. CDR1 and CDR2 (germline): MNHEY, SMNVEV (reference sequence). CDR3 sequence (DNA): TGTGCCAGCAGTTCTACCCCCCCTAATTCACCCCTCCACTTT. This translates into CASSSTPPNSPLHF.